Below are 24 T cell receptor beta chains sequenced from a single sample in a study of T cells in Graves' hyperthyroidism and ophthalmopathy. RNA transcripts were the template for amplifying TCR beta CDR3 regions. HTBI primers were used for first-round RT-PCR of the TCR CDR3. In TCRdb, the multiplex PCR reads were re-called with MiXCR into one record per CDR3 protein. The data show over 550,000 distinct CDR3 sequences, 16% seen once. The sequenced material came from blood. The receptors shown here come from a woman younger than 35 with Graves' hyperthyroidism.

The genes are TRBV20-1 and TRBJ2-7; 12 nucleotides match TRBD2. The V segment lost 1 base and the J segment 2 bases; nucleotides outside the gene matches: 3. The germline V gene has CDR1 DFQATT and CDR2 SNEGSKA (reference sequence). The CDR3 has 15 residues. The CDR3 DNA follows: TGCAGTGCTAGAGTACTAGCGGGGGGAACCTACGAGCAGTACTTC. Its translation is CSARVLAGGTYEQYF.

Only a few counts were recorded for this clonotype. The rearrangement links TRBV11-2 to TRBJ1-6; D is unresolved. Trimming stripped 3 bases from V and 6 bases from J, with 3 bases between. Looked up from germline, CDR1 is SGHAT and CDR2 is FQNNGV. There are 12 residues in the CDR3. In DNA, the CDR3 is TGTGCCAGCAGCTTGTTTAATTCACCCCTCCACTTT. This translates into CASSLFNSPLHF.

Many counts were recorded for this clonotype. This sequence joins TRBV28 and TRBJ2-7; tentative D call: TRBD2 (5 bases). The V end lost 7 bases, the J end lost 3 bases, and 28 bases lay between the germline ends. The V gene's germline CDR1 is MDHEN and CDR2 SYDVKM. This CDR3 contains 18 residues. The CDR3 is CASNLGGLRSFPVYEQYF. The CDR3, as DNA: TGTGCCAGCAACCTTGGCGGGCTGCGCTCCTTCCCTGTCTACGAGCAGTACTTC. The entire variable domain, with the rest obtained from reference TRBV28 and TRBJ2-7, is as follows: DVKVTQSSRYLVKRTGEKVFLECVQDMDHENMFWYRQDPGLGLRLIYFSYDVKMKEKGDIPEGYSVSREKKERFSLILESASTNQTSMYLCASNLGGLRSFPVYEQYFGPGTRLTVT.

The chain is built from TRBV30 and TRBJ1-1; the D is unclear. Trimming took 4 bases from V and 1 from J, leaving 7 bases between them. CDR3 length: 12 residues. Germline CDR1 GTSNPN, CDR2 SVGIG (reference sequence). For the CDR3, the DNA is TGTGCCTGGAACTGGGGGAACACTGAAGCTTTCTTT. Protein product: CAWNWGNTEAFF.

There are many counts of this clonotype. The rearrangement uses TRBV7-9 and TRBJ2-1; 8 nucleotides match TRBD2. Germline V lookup: CDR1 SEHNR, CDR2 FQNEAQ (reference sequence). V lost 5 bases, J lost 6 bases, and 6 bases stayed unmatched. The CDR3 totals 14 residues. The CDR3 spells CASSGSGGGNEQFF. The CDR3 nucleotides read TGTGCCAGCAGCGGCTCGGGGGGGGGCAATGAGCAGTTCTTC.

This clonotype was observed at least ten times. This chain joins TRBV12-3 or TRBV12-4 and TRBJ1-2; 10 bases are a match to TRBD1. V was clipped by 11 bases and J by 7 bases; unmatched bases: 7. The length of the CDR3 is 12 residues. CDR3 nucleotides: TGTGCCGCAGACAGGGGGCAGGGTGGCTACACCTTC. Its protein is CAADRGQGGYTF.

This clonotype has a count of ten or more. This chain uses TRBV27 with TRBJ2-7; possible D gene TRBD2, 6 bases. Deletions cut 5 bases from V and 1 base from J, with 15 bases between. This CDR3 contains 15 residues. Germline-derived CDR1 and CDR2 are MNHEY and SMNVEV (reference sequence). The DNA of the CDR3 is TGTGCCAGCAGTGGGACTCTAAAGGGATCCTACGAGCAGTACTTC. Protein sequence: CASSGTLKGSYEQYF.

In its sample, this clonotype was seen a few times. The chain has TRBV20-1 and TRBJ1-2; 7 bases map to TRBD1. V lost 5 bases to trimming and J lost 6 bases; unmatched junction nucleotides: 15. The CDR3 consists of 15 residues. CDR1 and CDR2 from the germline V gene are DFQATT and SNEGSKA (reference sequence). This CDR3 is CSASISGTVGDGYTF. The CDR3 DNA sequence: TGCAGTGCTTCGATTTCCGGGACAGTGGGCGATGGCTACACCTTC.

This clonotype was seen just once. This chain joins TRBV20-1 and TRBJ2-5; D may correspond to TRBD1 or TRBD2 (5 bases each). Germline CDR1 reads DFQATT; CDR2 reads SNEGSKA (reference sequence). V gave up 5 bases and J gave up 2 bases, with 15 bases separating them. The CDR3 consists of 14 residues. CDR3: CSAPTGTVQETQYF. In DNA, the CDR3 is TGCAGTGCTCCCACCGGGACCGTACAAGAGACCCAGTACTTC.

This clonotype was seen at least ten times. The chain recombines TRBV24-1 with TRBJ2-7; 8 bases are shared with TRBD1. CDR3 length: 16 residues. Germline trimming cut 3 bases from V and 0 bases from J; bases unmatched to any gene: 6. Germline V lookup: CDR1 KGHDR, CDR2 SFDVKD. The CDR3 nucleotides are TGTGCCACCAGTGATGGTGACAGGGGCGCCTCCTACGAGCAGTACTTC. Protein sequence: CATSDGDRGASYEQYF.

Concerning this clonotype itself: Relative to the germline gene, one junction end is altered; a read error may explain this. The J gene is TRBJ2-1, the V gene TRBV20-1; D might be TRBD1 or TRBD2, each matching 5 bases. The germline CDR1 and CDR2 sequences are DFQATT and SNEGSKA (reference sequence). The CDR3 covers 14 residues. The CDR3, as DNA: TGCAGTGGTCGGGCCGGGGCGGGCTTCGATGATCAGTTCTTC. It is translated as CSGRAGAGFDDQFF.

V usage is TRBV12-5 and J usage is TRBJ2-7, with 9 bases that match TRBD2. The end of the DNA aligns better with TRBJ2-1, so the J call may be wrong. Germline V gene sequence: CDR1 LGHNT, CDR2 FRNRAP. This CDR3 has 15 residues. The DNA of the CDR3 is TGTGCTAGTGGTTTTGGACTAGCGAGAGCGAGCGAGCAGTTCTTC. Translating gives CASGFGLARASEQFF.

This clonotype has a handful of counts. This chain links TRBV4-1 with TRBJ2-7; 11 bases align to TRBD1. The junction had 6 bases not matched to a gene; V was cut back by 3 bases and J by 2 bases. This CDR3 region has 16 residues. Germline CDR1 and CDR2: MGHRA and YSYEKL. The CDR3 coding sequence is TGCGCCAGCAGCCATCGGCCGGGACAGGGGGCCTACGAGCAGTACTTC. Protein: CASSHRPGQGAYEQYF.

This chain joins TRBV12-3 or TRBV12-4 and TRBJ2-7; TRBD1 matches 9 bases. V trimming: 3 bases; J trimming: 3 bases; junction bases outside the gene matches: 9. The CDR3 contains 16 residues. The CDR3 loop reads CASSLMSGTGIYEQYF. The CDR3 DNA reads TGTGCCAGCAGTTTGATGTCCGGGACAGGGATCTACGAGCAGTACTTC.

This clonotype has a count of ten or more. This chain joins TRBV29-1 and TRBJ1-5; D unresolved. V was clipped by 4 bases and J by 5 bases, with 12 bases between them. The CDR3 runs 13 residues. CDR1 is SQVTM and CDR2 is ANQGSEA in the germline V gene. This CDR3 reads CSVAFRLDQPQHF. CDR3 nucleotide sequence: TGCAGCGTTGCGTTCCGATTGGATCAGCCCCAGCATTTT.

Only a few counts were recorded for this clonotype. The chain links TRBV30 to TRBJ2-5; possibly TRBD2 for D (7 bases). The V gene lost 5 bases and the J gene lost 5 bases, with 18 bases spanning the gap. The CDR3 has 14 amino acids. CDR1 and CDR2 (germline): GTSNPN, SVGIG (reference sequence). The CDR3 region is CAWGGGGSRETQYF. Written as DNA, the CDR3 is TGTGCCTGGGGTGGGGGCGGGAGCCGGGAGACCCAGTACTTC.

As regards this clonotype: This may be a read error, as it is one base from a much larger clone. The chain recombines TRBV30 with TRBJ2-3; D not certain. In germline, CDR1 is GTSNPN, CDR2 SVGIG (reference sequence). CDR3 length equals 11 residues. Here the CDR3 DNA reads TGTGCCTGGAGCCCCTCGGATACGCCGTATTTT. As protein: CAWSPSDTPYF.

The genes are TRBV4-3 and TRBJ2-7, with 7 bases fitting TRBD1. The V gene's germline CDR1 is LGHNA and CDR2 YSLEER. V trimming: 0 bases; J trimming: 3 bases; junction bases outside the gene matches: 2. This CDR3 has 14 amino acids. The CDR3 loop reads CASSQERDSYEQYF. The CDR3, as DNA: TGCGCCAGCAGCCAAGAACGGGACAGCTACGAGCAGTACTTC.

This clonotype was seen ten or more times. This chain uses TRBV2 with TRBJ1-2, with 7 bases aligning to TRBD1. Germline lookup yields CDR1 SNHLY and CDR2 FYNNEI. V lost 4 bases and J lost 4; bases outside the gene matches: 3. The CDR3 totals 13 residues. The DNA of the CDR3 is TGTGCCAGCAGTGGGACAGGCTCCTATGGCTACACCTTC. This encodes CASSGTGSYGYTF.

This clonotype was seen at least ten times. The V and J genes are TRBV28 and TRBJ1-1; weak D call: TRBD1 (6 bases). Looked up from germline, CDR1 is MDHEN and CDR2 is SYDVKM. Deletions cut 5 bases from V and 0 bases from J, with 16 bases between. This CDR3 spans 16 amino acids. DNA for the CDR3: TGTGCCAGCAGTGGCGGGGGCTCTCACATGAACACTGAAGCTTTCTTT. Its translation: CASSGGGSHMNTEAFF.

To note about this clonotype: The junction does not match germline at one end; this may be a read error. The rearrangement links TRBV6-2 or TRBV6-3 to TRBJ1-2; 7 positions agree with TRBD1. CDR1 MNHEY and CDR2 SVGEGT come from the germline V gene. There are 13 residues in the CDR3. CDR3 nucleotides: TGTACCAGCAGCCGTGGACAGGCCTATGGCTACACCTTC. Protein product: CTSSRGQAYGYTF.

Comments on this clonotype: This may come from a read error, since a much larger clone is one base off. The chain carries TRBV6-2 or TRBV6-3 and TRBJ2-1; 9 positions match TRBD2. The CDR3 has 14 residues. Germline V gene sequence: CDR1 MNHEY, CDR2 SVGEGT. V shed 11 bases and J 5 bases; nucleotides not matched to a gene: 10. In nucleotides, the CDR3 is TGTGCCGGGGCAACTAGCGGGTGGGACAATGAGCAGTTCTTC. This encodes CAGATSGWDNEQFF.

The table lists this clonotype with many counts. The chain employs TRBV2 and TRBJ1-2; maybe TRBD1 (5 bases). Germline loops: CDR1 SNHLY, CDR2 FYNNEI. V lost 7 bases to trimming and J lost 1 base, with 13 bases between them. The CDR3 is 14 amino acids. CDR3 DNA: TGTGCCAGCAAAGGGCGGGGACTTAACTATGGCTACACCTTC. It yields the protein CASKGRGLNYGYTF.

The chain joins TRBV6-6 to TRBJ2-2; D might be TRBD1 (6 bases). V was trimmed by 2 bases and J by 1 base, leaving 14 bases between them. The CDR3 has 17 amino acids. CDR1 and CDR2 from the germline V gene are MNHNY and SVGAGI (reference sequence). CDR3 sequence: CASSYQPTGLNTGELFF. The CDR3 bases are TGTGCCAGCAGTTACCAACCGACAGGATTGAACACCGGGGAGCTGTTTTTT.